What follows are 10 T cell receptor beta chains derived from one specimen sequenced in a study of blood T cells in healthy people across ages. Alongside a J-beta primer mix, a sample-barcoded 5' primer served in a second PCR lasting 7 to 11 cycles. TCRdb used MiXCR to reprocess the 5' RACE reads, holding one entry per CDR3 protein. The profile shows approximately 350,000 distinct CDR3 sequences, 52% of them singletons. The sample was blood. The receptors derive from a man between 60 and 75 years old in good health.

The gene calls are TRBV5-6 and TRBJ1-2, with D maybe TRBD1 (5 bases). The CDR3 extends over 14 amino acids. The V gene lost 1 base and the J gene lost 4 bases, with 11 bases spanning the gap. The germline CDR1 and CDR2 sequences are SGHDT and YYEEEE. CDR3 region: CASSLTGALYGYTF. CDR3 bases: TGTGCCAGCAGCTTGACCGGGGCCCTCTATGGCTACACCTTC.

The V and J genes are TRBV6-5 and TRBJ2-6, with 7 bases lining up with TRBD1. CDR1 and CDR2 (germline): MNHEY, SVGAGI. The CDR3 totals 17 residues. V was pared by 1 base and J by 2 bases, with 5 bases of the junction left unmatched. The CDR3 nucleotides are TGTGCCAGCAGTTACTTCCAGGGGGAAGCTGGGGCCAACGTCCTGACTTTC. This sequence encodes CASSYFQGEAGANVLTF.

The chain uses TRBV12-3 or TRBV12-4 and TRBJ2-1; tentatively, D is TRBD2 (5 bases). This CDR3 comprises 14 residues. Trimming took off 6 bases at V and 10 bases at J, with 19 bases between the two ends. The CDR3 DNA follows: TGTGCCAGCAGCCCCGCGGACCTAGCAAGGGAGCAGTTCTTC. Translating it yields CASSPADLAREQFF.

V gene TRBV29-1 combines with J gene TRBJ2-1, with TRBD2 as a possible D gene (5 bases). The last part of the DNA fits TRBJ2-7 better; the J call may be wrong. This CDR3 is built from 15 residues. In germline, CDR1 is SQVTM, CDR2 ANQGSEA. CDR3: CSVNPGGSSYNEQYF. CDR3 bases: TGCAGCGTTAATCCCGGTGGGAGCTCCTACAATGAGCAGTACTTC.

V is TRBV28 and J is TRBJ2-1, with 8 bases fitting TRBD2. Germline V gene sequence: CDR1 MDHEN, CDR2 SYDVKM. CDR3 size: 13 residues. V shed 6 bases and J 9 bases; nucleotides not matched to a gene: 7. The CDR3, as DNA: TGTGCCAGCAGCCCCGGGGGGGGCAGTGAGCAGTTCTTC. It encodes CASSPGGGSEQFF.

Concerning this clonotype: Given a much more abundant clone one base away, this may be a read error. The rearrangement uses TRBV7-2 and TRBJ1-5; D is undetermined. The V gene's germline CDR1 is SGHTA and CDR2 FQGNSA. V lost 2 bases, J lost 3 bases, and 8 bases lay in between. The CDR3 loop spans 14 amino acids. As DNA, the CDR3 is TGTGCCAGCAGCTTAAGGGCCTCCAATCAGCCCCAGCATTTT. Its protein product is CASSLRASNQPQHF.

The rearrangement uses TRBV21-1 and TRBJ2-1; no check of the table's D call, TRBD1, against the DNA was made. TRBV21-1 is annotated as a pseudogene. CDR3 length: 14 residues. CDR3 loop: CASSSAGTGNEQFF. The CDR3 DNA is TGTGCCAGCAGCAGCGCCGGGACAGGGAATGAGCAGTTCTTC.

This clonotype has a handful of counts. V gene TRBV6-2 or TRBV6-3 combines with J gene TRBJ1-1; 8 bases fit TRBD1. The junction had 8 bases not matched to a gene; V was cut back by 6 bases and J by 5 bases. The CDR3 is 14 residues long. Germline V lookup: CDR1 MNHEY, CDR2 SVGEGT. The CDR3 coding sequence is TGTGCCAGCAGCAATAACAGGGGGTGGACTGAAGCTTTCTTT. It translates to CASSNNRGWTEAFF.

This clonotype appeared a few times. The CDR3 DNA follows: TGCGCCAGCAGCCAAGAAGAGGCCCCAAAGGGGGACGGGCAGTTCTTC. Amino acids: CASSQEEAPKGDGQFF. The J gene is TRBJ2-1, the V gene TRBV4-3; D perhaps matches TRBD1 (6 bases). The CDR3 covers 16 residues. V was pared by 0 bases and J by 12 bases, with 21 bases between. CDR1 LGHNA and CDR2 YSLEER come from the germline V gene.

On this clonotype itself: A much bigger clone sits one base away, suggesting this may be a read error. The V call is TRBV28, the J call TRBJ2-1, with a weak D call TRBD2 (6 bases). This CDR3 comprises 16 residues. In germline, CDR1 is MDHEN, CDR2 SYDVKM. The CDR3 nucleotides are TGTACCAGCAGTCCCCCGTTCGGGAGCTCCTACAATGAGCAGTTCTTC. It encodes CTSSPPFGSSYNEQFF.